This T cell receptor (beta chain) derives from a study of blood T cell repertoires in COVID-19. Trimming removed 4 bases from V and 0 bases from J, with 10 bases in between. Germline CDR1 reads LNHDA; CDR2 reads SQIVND (reference sequence). The CDR3 is 14 residues long. In the original processing: Estimated nucleated cell counts came from reference gene primer amplification. Sequencing was performed with immunoSEQ multiplex PCR; in TCRdb, only in-frame clones are kept and a portion is missing. V and J calls and clone size are copied from that table; D and trimming were computed from the DNA. The sample yields around 80,000 clones, less than 85% seen once.

The source material was peripheral blood. This clonotype was sampled from a human donor in a cohort sampled during active COVID-19. V and J are TRBV19 and TRBJ2-7, with a tentative D call TRBD1 (5 bases). The CDR3 region is CASSREGASYEQYF. The CDR3 bases are TGTGCCAGTAGTAGGGAAGGGGCCTCCTACGAGCAGTACTTC.